These 26 T cell receptor beta chains were all obtained from the same sample, sequenced in a study of molecular identifiers for immune sequencing clone quantification. TCRdb used MiXCR to reprocess the PCR reads, holding one entry per CDR3 protein. The sample has about 330,000 distinct CDR3 sequences, roughly a quarter seen once; the top ten hold 0.74%. Sequences were obtained from naive CD8+ T cells from blood, with Jurkat cell RNA spiked in. As to subset: FACS-sorted CD8+CD4-CCR7+CD45RA+ naive T cells. The receptors here all came from a human donor in good health. Some libraries in this study had Jurkat cell RNA spiked in.

This clonotype was detected many times. The V gene is TRBV5-1, the J gene TRBJ2-7; the D gene is possibly TRBD1 (5 bases). Between the trimmed V and J ends, which lost 4 bases and 6 bases, there was a span of 17 bases. The CDR3 has 14 amino acids. Germline lookup yields CDR1 SGHRS and CDR2 YFSETQ. The CDR3 protein is CASSPGSRGFEQYF. The CDR3, as DNA: TGCGCCAGCAGCCCGGGTTCTAGGGGCTTCGAGCAGTACTTC. Full variable domain (missing parts from reference TRBV5-1 and TRBJ2-7): KAGVTQTPRYLIKTRGQQVTLSCSPISGHRSVSWYQQTPGQGLQFLFEYFSETQRNKGNFPGRFSGRQFSNSRSEMNVSTLELGDSALYLCASSPGSRGFEQYFGPGTRLTVT.

This clonotype was seen many times. The chain combines TRBV7-9 with TRBJ1-1; D unresolved. The length of the CDR3 is 12 residues. With 6 bases removed from V and 2 bases from J, the gap between germline ends came to 7 bases. Germline lookup yields CDR1 SEHNR and CDR2 FQNEAQ (reference sequence). In nucleotides, the CDR3 is TGTGCCAGCAGGTGGTATAACACTGAAGCTTTCTTT. Translation: CASRWYNTEAFF.

To note about this clonotype: A read error is possible here, since a much larger clone lies one base away. The CDR3 nucleotides read TGTGCCAGCAGCCTCTCGAGTGGAGGCACTAAAGCTTTCTTT. Residues: CASSLSSGGTKAFF. The rearrangement uses TRBV5-4 and TRBJ1-1; the D is unclear. Germline CDR1 and CDR2: SGHNT and YYREEE (reference sequence). This CDR3 comprises 14 residues.

This clonotype was recorded many times. The chain links TRBV19 to TRBJ2-7, with 9 bases fitting TRBD1. CDR1 is LNHDA and CDR2 is SQIVND in the germline V gene (reference sequence). The CDR3 length is 16 residues. With 5 bases clipped from V and 7 bases from J, the junction kept 15 bases outside the gene matches. The CDR3 DNA follows: TGTGCCAGTAGTTTCTCCGGGACAGGGAACGCCTGGGAGCAGTACTTC. Translated: CASSFSGTGNAWEQYF.

The J gene is TRBJ1-3, the V gene TRBV27; perhaps TRBD1 as D (6 bases). Germline lookup yields CDR1 MNHEY and CDR2 SMNVEV (reference sequence). The CDR3 loop spans 18 amino acids. V lost 2 bases and J 5 bases, leaving 22 bases between the germline ends. CDR3 sequence (DNA): TGTGCCAGCAGTTTAAAGGGAAGACAGGAGTGGGGCAGAAACACCATATATTTT. Translating it yields CASSLKGRQEWGRNTIYF.

Points on this clonotype: A much bigger clone sits one base away, suggesting this may be a read error. The V call is TRBV4-1, the J call TRBJ2-7, with 10 bases matching TRBD1. The CDR3 loop spans 14 amino acids. The V segment lost 1 base and the J segment 5 bases; nucleotides outside the gene matches: 2. Germline V lookup: CDR1 MGHRA, CDR2 YSYEKL. The CDR3 spells CASSQAGTGDEQYF. CDR3 bases: TGCGCCAGCAGCCAAGCCGGGACAGGGGACGAGCAGTACTTC.

The rearrangement links TRBV3-2 to TRBJ1-1; TRBD1, the D gene given by the table, was not confirmed from the DNA. TRBV3-2 is an annotated pseudogene. This CDR3 has 16 amino acids. CDR3 sequence: CAADLGAPGKDTEAFF. The CDR3 nucleotides read TGTGCCGCAGATCTGGGGGCGCCAGGGAAAGACACTGAAGCTTTCTTT.

This clonotype appeared a few times. The chain has TRBV7-8 and TRBJ2-3, with a weak D call TRBD1 (6 bases). There are 16 residues in the CDR3. Germline V gene lookup returns CDR1 SGHVS and CDR2 FQNEAQ. Trimming stripped 5 bases from V and 1 base from J, with 16 bases between. The CDR3 reads CASSPERGWGTDTQYF. The CDR3 DNA reads as TGTGCCAGCAGCCCCGAGAGGGGGTGGGGCACAGATACGCAGTATTTT.

The V and J genes are TRBV11-2 and TRBJ2-7; D is unresolved. V was pared by 4 bases and J by 5 bases, with 9 bases between. CDR3 size: 12 residues. Germline-derived CDR1 and CDR2 are SGHAT and FQNNGV. The DNA for the CDR3 is TGTGCCAGCAGCTCCCCCATCCACGAGCAGTACTTC. Translation: CASSSPIHEQYF.

This clonotype was observed at least ten times. The chain employs TRBV24-1 and TRBJ1-1, with D perhaps matching TRBD1 (6 bases). CDR1 is KGHDR and CDR2 is SFDVKD in the germline V gene. CDR3 length: 13 residues. V shed 8 bases and J shed 1 base, with 10 bases lying between them. CDR3 loop: CATKDSQNTEAFF. As DNA, the CDR3 is TGTGCCACCAAGGACAGCCAGAACACTGAAGCTTTCTTT.

The chain has TRBV3-1 and TRBJ2-6; no reliable D call. Between the trimmed V and J ends, which lost 4 bases and 5 bases, there was a span of 12 bases. This CDR3 is built from 15 residues. The V gene's germline CDR1 is LGHDT and CDR2 YNNKEL (reference sequence). The CDR3 coding sequence is TGTGCCAGCAGCCCCGGCGCTTCTTGGGCCAACGTCCTGACTTTC. Amino acid sequence: CASSPGASWANVLTF.

Many counts were recorded for this clonotype. The chain is built from TRBV29-1 and TRBJ2-5; 8 positions agree with TRBD1. Germline values: CDR1 SQVTM, CDR2 ANQGSEA. This CDR3 has 11 residues. V lost 3 bases, J lost 9 bases, and 3 bases stayed unmatched. The CDR3 DNA is TGCAGCGTTGACGCAGGGGGCCCCCAGTACTTC. Its protein is CSVDAGGPQYF.

This CDR3 is CASSFAYTRSNQPQHF. For the CDR3, the DNA is TGTGCCAGCAGTTTTGCCTACACGAGGAGCAATCAGCCCCAGCATTTT. The chain carries TRBV27 and TRBJ1-5; D gene unclear. Germline V CDR1 and CDR2: MNHEY, SMNVEV (reference sequence). The CDR3 consists of 16 residues. V gave up 3 bases and J gave up 1 base, with 13 bases separating them.

This chain joins TRBV6-2 or TRBV6-3 and TRBJ2-4, with TRBD1 as a possible D gene (5 bases). This CDR3 region has 17 residues. The V end lost 0 bases, the J end lost 3 bases, and 15 bases lay between the germline ends. CDR1 is MNHEY, CDR2 SVGEGT, per germline. Here the CDR3 DNA reads TGTGCCAGCAGTTACTCTCCTGAAGACAGCTTCAAAAACATTCAGTACTTC. This translates into CASSYSPEDSFKNIQYF.

V is TRBV27 and J is TRBJ2-7; D is undetermined. The germline CDR1 and CDR2 sequences are MNHEY and SMNVEV (reference sequence). Trimming left V 1 base short and J 4 bases short, with 8 bases between. CDR3 length: 13 residues. CDR3 nucleotide sequence: TGTGCCAGCAGTTTATTCGGGCCATACGAGCAGTACTTC. Translating gives CASSLFGPYEQYF.

V usage is TRBV29-1 and J usage is TRBJ2-3; D unclear. The germline V gene has CDR1 SQVTM and CDR2 ANQGSEA. This CDR3 spans 11 amino acids. V lost 7 bases and J 4 bases, leaving 9 bases between the germline ends. CDR3 protein: CSDKIADTQYF. CDR3 nucleotides: TGCAGCGACAAAATAGCAGATACGCAGTATTTT.

The chain combines TRBV30 with TRBJ2-2; D call uncertain. Per the germline V gene, CDR1 is GTSNPN and CDR2 is SVGIG (reference sequence). The CDR3 has 12 amino acids. Trimming left V 0 bases short and J 4 bases short, with 3 bases between. In nucleotides, the CDR3 is TGTGCCTGGAGTGTACGCACCGGGGAGCTGTTTTTT. It specifies CAWSVRTGELFF.

This clonotype was observed many times. The V call is TRBV12-3 or TRBV12-4, the J call TRBJ2-3, with D possibly matching TRBD1 (5 bases). Trimming took off 7 bases at V and 6 bases at J, with 14 bases between the two ends. This CDR3 has 13 residues. The CDR3 is CASISTDSDTQYF. The DNA of the CDR3 is TGTGCCAGCATCTCAACCGACAGCGATACGCAGTATTTT.

There are many counts of this clonotype. CDR3 in DNA: TGTGCCAGCATGACAGCTAATGAAGCTTTCTTT. It yields the protein CASMTANEAFF. V usage is TRBV6-6 and J usage is TRBJ1-1; D might be TRBD1 (5 bases). CDR1 and CDR2 (germline): MNHNY, SVGAGI (reference sequence). V dropped 7 bases and J dropped 7 bases, with 10 bases sitting between them. This CDR3 is built from 11 residues.

This clonotype showed up many times. The chain links TRBV7-8 to TRBJ1-1; no clear D. Germline V CDR1 and CDR2: SGHVS, FQNEAQ. The CDR3 consists of 16 residues. V shed 3 bases and J shed 1 base, with 15 bases lying between them. The CDR3 region has the DNA TGTGCCAGCAGCTTGTCCGAATTAGTCCCGAACACTGAAGCTTTCTTT. This codes for CASSLSELVPNTEAFF.

The sample holds many counts of this clonotype. The chain carries TRBV20-1 and TRBJ1-1; D gene unclear. The germline CDR1 and CDR2 sequences are DFQATT and SNEGSKA (reference sequence). Trimming shortened V by 3 bases and J by 7 bases, and 6 bases separated the two germline ends. The length of the CDR3 is 10 residues. CDR3 DNA sequence: TGCAGTGCTAGGGCAGGTGAAGCTTTCTTT. Protein sequence: CSARAGEAFF.

This clonotype turned up a few times. This could be a read error, since a much larger clone is one nucleotide away. The gene calls are TRBV7-9 and TRBJ1-1; unclear D gene. The germline V gene has CDR1 SEHNR and CDR2 FQNEAQ (reference sequence). The length of the CDR3 is 12 residues. Between the trimmed V and J ends, which lost 11 bases and 6 bases, there was a span of 16 bases. The CDR3 sequence: CADDEDKAEAFF. Here the CDR3 DNA reads TGTGCCGATGACGAGGATAAGGCTGAAGCTTTCTTT.

This clonotype was detected many times. The V call is TRBV10-3, the J call TRBJ2-7; D ambiguous. The CDR3 extends over 13 amino acids. Trimming cost V 3 bases and J 0 bases, with 6 bases left between them. Germline V lookup: CDR1 ENHRY, CDR2 SYGVKD. The CDR3 nucleotides are TGTGCCATCAGTGACGTGGGCTCCTACGAGCAGTACTTC. It codes for CAISDVGSYEQYF.

The rearrangement links TRBV6-2 or TRBV6-3 to TRBJ1-5, with 7 bases aligning to TRBD1. From germline, CDR1 is MNHEY and CDR2 SVGEGT. The CDR3 runs to 14 residues. Trimming cost V 5 bases and J 8 bases; bases outside gene matches: 9. The CDR3: CASSPPQGREPQHF. The DNA of the CDR3 is TGTGCCAGCAGTCCTCCACAGGGGAGGGAGCCCCAGCATTTT.

The chain joins TRBV4-3 to TRBJ1-3; no reliable D call. The CDR3 has 15 residues. V lost 4 bases to trimming and J lost 0 bases, with 10 bases between them. Germline CDR1 reads LGHNA; CDR2 reads YSLEER. CDR3 DNA sequence: TGCGCCAGCAGCCTAGGTATGAGCTCTGGAAACACCATATATTTT. It codes for CASSLGMSSGNTIYF.

The chain uses TRBV19 and TRBJ2-2, with 8 bases that match TRBD2. With V trimmed by 4 bases and J by 6 bases, 7 bases remained unmatched. CDR3 length: 15 amino acids. Germline lookup yields CDR1 LNHDA and CDR2 SQIVND (reference sequence). The CDR3 region is CASSTGTRGPGELFF. CDR3 sequence (DNA): TGTGCCAGTAGTACCGGGACTAGAGGTCCCGGGGAGCTGTTTTTT.